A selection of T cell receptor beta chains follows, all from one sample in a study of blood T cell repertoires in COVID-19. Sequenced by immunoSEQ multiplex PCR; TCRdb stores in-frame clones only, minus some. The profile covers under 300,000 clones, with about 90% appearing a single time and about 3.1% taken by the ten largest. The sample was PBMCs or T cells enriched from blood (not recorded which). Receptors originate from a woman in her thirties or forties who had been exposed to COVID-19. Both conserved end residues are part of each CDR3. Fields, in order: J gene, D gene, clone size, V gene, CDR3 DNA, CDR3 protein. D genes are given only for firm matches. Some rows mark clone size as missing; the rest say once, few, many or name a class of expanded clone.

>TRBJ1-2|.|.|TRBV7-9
TGTGCCAGCAGCAGGAGGGAAGGGTATGGCTACACCTTC
CASSRREGYGYTF
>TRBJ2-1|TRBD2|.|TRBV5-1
TGTGCCAGCAGCTTGTCGCTAGCGGGAGTGAATGAGCAGTTCTTC
CASSLSLAGVNEQFF
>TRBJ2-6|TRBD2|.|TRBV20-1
TGCAGTGCTAGTCTAGCGGGGGCCCCCTCTGGGGCCAACGTCCTGACTTTC
CSASLAGAPSGANVLTF
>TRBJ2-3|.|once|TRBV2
TGTGCCAGCAGCGCCTGGCAGGCTAGCACAGATACGCAGTATTTT
CASSAWQASTDTQYF
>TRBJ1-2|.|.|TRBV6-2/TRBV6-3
TGTGCCAGCAGTTCGGGACACCTAGGGGACTATGGCTACACCTTC
CASSSGHLGDYGYTF
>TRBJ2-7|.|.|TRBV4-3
TGCGCCAGCAGCCAAGGTTATGGGGGCCGGTACGAGCAGTACTTC
CASSQGYGGRYEQYF
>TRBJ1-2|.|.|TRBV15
TGTGCCACCAGCAGAAAAGTCCCCGGGGATAACTATGGCTACACCTTC
CATSRKVPGDNYGYTF
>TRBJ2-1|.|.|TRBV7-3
TGTGCCAGCAGCTTACGGCCAGCGGAGGGATCCTACAATGAGCAGTTCTTC
CASSLRPAEGSYNEQFF
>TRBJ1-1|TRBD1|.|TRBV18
TGTGCCAGCTCACCACGGACAGGGACGACCACTGAAGCTTTCTTT
CASSPRTGTTTEAFF
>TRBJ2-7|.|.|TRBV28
TGTGCCCTGTCCCAGGGGGGCTACGAGCAGTACTTC
CALSQGGYEQYF
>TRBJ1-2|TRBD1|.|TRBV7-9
TGTGCCAGCAGCCCTTCCGGGACAGGGGGCGCAAACTATGGCTACACCTTC
CASSPSGTGGANYGYTF
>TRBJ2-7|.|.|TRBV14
TGTGCCAGCAGCCAGGGTTACGGGCAGGGTTCCTACGAGCAGTACTTC
CASSQGYGQGSYEQYF
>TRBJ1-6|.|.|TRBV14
TGTGCCAGCAGCCAAGATGGGGGACAACGATACTCCTATAATTCACCCCTCCACTTT
CASSQDGGQRYSYNSPLHF
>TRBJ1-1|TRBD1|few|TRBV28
TGTGCCAGCAGGGACGAAGACAGGGCTGTCGCTTTCTTT
CASRDEDRAVAFF
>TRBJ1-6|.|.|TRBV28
TGTGCCAGCAGTTTATTGGGCCAGGGGATCCGTTCACCCCTCCACTTT
CASSLLGQGIRSPLHF
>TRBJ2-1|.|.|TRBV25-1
TGTGCCAGCAGTGATTGGGAGAGCTCCTACAATGAGCAGTTCTTC
CASSDWESSYNEQFF
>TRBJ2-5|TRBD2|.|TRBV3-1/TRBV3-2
TGTGCCAGCAGTTCATCCTGGGGACTAGCGGACCAAGAGACCCAGTACTTC
CASSSSWGLADQETQYF
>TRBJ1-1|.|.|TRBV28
TGTGCCAGCAGCTCGAGCGACCGTACTCTGGCCGCTTTCTTT
CASSSSDRTLAAFF
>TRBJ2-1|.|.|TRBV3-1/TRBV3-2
TGTGCCAGCAGCCAAGAGAATGGCAGGGGATGGATCAATGAGCAGTTCTTC
CASSQENGRGWINEQFF
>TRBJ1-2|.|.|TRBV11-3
TGTGCCAGCAGCTTAGTGGGGACTTCGCTCTATGGCTACACCTTC
CASSLVGTSLYGYTF
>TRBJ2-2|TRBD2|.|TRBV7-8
TGTGCCAGCAGCAGGCAGGGACTAGCGGGACCGAACACCGGGGAGCTGTTTTTT
CASSRQGLAGPNTGELFF
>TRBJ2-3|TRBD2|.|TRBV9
TGTGCCAGCAGTGAGCGGGAGGGCTCAGATACGCAGTATTTT
CASSEREGSDTQYF
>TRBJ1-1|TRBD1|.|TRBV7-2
TGTGCCAGCAGCTCAAGCCAGGGGGCGGTTGAAGCTTTCTTT
CASSSSQGAVEAFF